The 22 T cell receptor beta chains below were found in one sample sequenced in a study of graft-versus-host responses after intestinal transplantation (TCRdb year 2021). The library was generated by the immunoSEQ multiplex PCR assay. TCRdb mirrors the immuneACCESS table, restricted to in-frame sequences. Some clones are absent from its copies; in checked studies, under half trace to an unresolved V gene, and the reason for the others is unknown. The sample table contains 75,000 to 100,000 clones; only one count was recorded for about 93% of them. The ten largest account for around 0.49% of the sample. Their antigens are not known. The time point label, read with the paper, signifies: cells obtained before transplantation from donor or recipient. The material was unstimulated CD8+ T cells sorted from spleen or lymph node cells, obtained before intestinal transplant. These receptors came from a human donor who received an intestinal transplant.

V usage is TRBV2 and J usage is TRBJ2-3; possible D gene TRBD1, 8 bases. V dropped 9 bases and J dropped 3 bases, with 25 bases sitting between them. This CDR3 has 17 amino acids. In germline, CDR1 is SNHLY, CDR2 FYNNEI. The CDR3 reads CASREGLQGGKTDTQYF. CDR3 nucleotide sequence: TGTGCCAGTAGGGAGGGCTTACAGGGGGGAAAAACAGATACGCAGTATTTT. The whole variable domain, remainder taken from reference TRBV2 and TRBJ2-3, is EPEVTQTPSHQVTQMGQEVILRCVPISNHLYFYWYRQILGQKVEFLVSFYNNEISEKSEIFDDQFSVERPDGSNFTLKIRSTKLEDSAMYFCASREGLQGGKTDTQYFGPGTRLTVL.

This sequence joins TRBV5-6 and TRBJ1-2, with 8 bases identical to TRBD1. CDR1 and CDR2 from the germline V gene are SGHDT and YYEEEE. After removal of 4 bases from V and 6 bases from J, the junction contained 8 bases not matched to a gene. The CDR3 runs to 14 residues. The CDR3 nucleotides are TGTGCCAGCAGCCAGACAGGGGCCCCGGATGGCTACACCTTC. Translating gives CASSQTGAPDGYTF.

The count of this clone is one. V and J are TRBV10-2 and TRBJ2-7; TRBD1 might be the D (7 bases). Per the germline V gene, CDR1 is WSHSY and CDR2 is SAAADI. The CDR3 contains 14 residues. V was clipped by 10 bases and J by 1 base, with 17 bases between them. The CDR3 DNA sequence: TGCGCCACCCAGGGGGGCGGGCCTTCCTACGAGCAGTACTTC. Translated: CATQGGGPSYEQYF.

This chain links TRBV19 with TRBJ1-5, with 8 bases identical to TRBD1. From germline, CDR1 is LNHDA and CDR2 SQIVND (reference sequence). This CDR3 spans 16 amino acids. V was clipped by 3 bases and J by 6 bases; unmatched bases: 10. CDR3 in DNA: TGTGCCAGTAGTATTTGGTCAGGGGGCGTAGGTCAGCCCCAGCATTTT. This encodes CASSIWSGGVGQPQHF.

V is TRBV11-2 and J is TRBJ2-7, with a tentative D call TRBD1 (5 bases). V was clipped by 5 bases and J by 4 bases, with 24 bases between them. This CDR3 spans 17 amino acids. Per germline, CDR1 SGHAT and CDR2 FQNNGV. The CDR3, as DNA: TGTGCCAGCAGCAGTTTGGTTGTTCTTGAGACAGATTACGAGCAGTACTTC. This sequence encodes CASSSLVVLETDYEQYF.

The V gene is TRBV6-6, the J gene TRBJ2-3; 8 nucleotides agree with TRBD1. CDR1 and CDR2 from the germline V gene are MNHNY and SVGAGI (reference sequence). The CDR3 covers 15 residues. Trimming at V came to 10 bases and at J to 3 bases, leaving 12 bases not matched to a gene. CDR3 bases: TGTGCCACCCAGATACTAAACAGGGGGACAGATACGCAGTATTTT. Translated, it gives CATQILNRGTDTQYF.

J is TRBJ1-6 and V is TRBV7-8, with D possibly matching TRBD1 (6 bases). The germline V gene encodes CDR1 SGHVS and CDR2 FQNEAQ. Trimming took 0 bases from V and 4 from J, leaving 7 bases between them. The CDR3 is 15 amino acids. The CDR3 reads CASSLAGGYNSPLHF. DNA for the CDR3: TGTGCCAGCAGCTTAGCAGGGGGTTATAATTCACCCCTCCACTTT.

J is TRBJ2-7 and V is TRBV6-5, with 11 bases identical to TRBD2. The CDR3 sequence is 13 residues long. Germline V gives CDR1 MNHEY, CDR2 SVGAGI. V lost 6 bases, J lost 4 bases, and 2 bases stayed unmatched. The CDR3 here is CASSRTSGYEQYF. CDR3 bases: TGTGCCAGCAGCCGGACTAGCGGGTACGAGCAGTACTTC.

The gene calls are TRBV29-1 and TRBJ1-2; the D is unclear. The CDR3 has 17 amino acids. V shed 0 bases and J shed 1 base, with 18 bases lying between them. Germline V gene data show CDR1 as SQVTM and CDR2 as ANQGSEA. In DNA form, the CDR3 reads TGCAGCGTTGAAGACTATACCGACGGGGAAGTTAACTATGGCTACACCTTC. Residues: CSVEDYTDGEVNYGYTF.

V and J are TRBV28 and TRBJ2-6; D perhaps matches TRBD1 (6 bases). Trimming stripped 5 bases from V and 0 bases from J, with 20 bases between. This CDR3 contains 19 residues. Germline V lookup: CDR1 MDHEN, CDR2 SYDVKM. In DNA, the CDR3 is TGTGCCAGCAGTCTCGCCGCCGGGACAATTTACTCTGGGGCCAACGTCCTGACTTTC. Translating it yields CASSLAAGTIYSGANVLTF.

Written as DNA, the CDR3 is TGTGCCAGCAGTCAACAGGGACAGGTTAATCAGCCCCAGCATTTT. It translates to CASSQQGQVNQPQHF. The chain joins TRBV27 to TRBJ1-5; TRBD1 agrees at 8 bases. Losses at the gene ends were 5 bases for V and 4 bases for J; bases not matched to a gene: 7. This CDR3 is built from 15 residues. The germline V gene has CDR1 MNHEY and CDR2 SMNVEV (reference sequence).

This clone was detected once. This chain connects TRBV11-2 to TRBJ2-7; TRBD2 might be the D (5 bases). CDR3 length: 16 residues. Germline V gene sequence: CDR1 SGHAT, CDR2 FQNNGV. V dropped 2 bases and J dropped 7 bases, with 21 bases sitting between them. DNA of the CDR3: TGTGCCAGCAGCTTATCTAGGGCAGGCCTAGCTGCTGAGCAGTACTTC. Translated: CASSLSRAGLAAEQYF.

This sequence joins TRBV19 and TRBJ1-6, with 9 bases aligning to TRBD1. V lost 5 bases to trimming and J lost 4 bases; unmatched junction nucleotides: 6. The V gene's germline CDR1 is LNHDA and CDR2 SQIVND (reference sequence). The CDR3 consists of 16 residues. CDR3 loop: CASSAYGTGYNSPLHF. For the CDR3, the DNA is TGTGCCAGTAGTGCTTATGGGACAGGGTATAATTCACCCCTCCACTTT.

J is TRBJ2-7 and V is TRBV13; 9 nucleotides align to TRBD2. Germline loops: CDR1 PRHDT, CDR2 FYEKMQ (reference sequence). The CDR3 consists of 16 residues. Trimming cost V 5 bases and J 2 bases; bases outside gene matches: 10. Here the CDR3 DNA reads TGTGCCAGCAGCGGCGGGGTTAGCGGGGGACCCTACGAGCAGTACTTC. Translation: CASSGGVSGGPYEQYF. The full variable domain, its missing parts supplied by reference TRBV13 and TRBJ2-7, is AAGVIQSPRHLIKEKRETATLKCYPIPRHDTVYWYQQGPGQDPQFLISFYEKMQSDKGSIPDRFSAQQFSDYHSELNMSSLELGDSALYFCASSGGVSGGPYEQYFGPGTRLTVT.

A single count supports this clone. The chain has TRBV7-2 and TRBJ1-6, with unresolved D. The V gene lost 6 bases and the J gene lost 2 bases, with 5 bases spanning the gap. This CDR3 has 13 residues. Germline V gives CDR1 SGHTA, CDR2 FQGNSA. The CDR3 here is CASRGPYNSPLHF. CDR3 DNA sequence: TGTGCCAGCAGGGGCCCCTATAATTCACCCCTCCACTTT.

The chain links TRBV2 to TRBJ2-1; no reliable D call. The CDR3 is made up of 19 amino acids. Germline-derived CDR1 and CDR2 are SNHLY and FYNNEI. V lost 4 bases, J lost 0 bases, and 22 bases lay in between. The CDR3 loop reads CASSGNIYLQASSYNEQFF. CDR3 DNA: TGTGCCAGCAGTGGAAACATATATCTCCAGGCGAGCTCCTACAATGAGCAGTTCTTC.

This clone was counted a single time. This chain links TRBV5-4 with TRBJ2-5, with a tentative D call TRBD2 (5 bases). V lost 4 bases to trimming and J lost 2 bases, with 9 bases between them. The CDR3 runs to 13 residues. Germline V gene lookup returns CDR1 SGHNT and CDR2 YYREEE (reference sequence). The CDR3 loop reads CASSPAEQETQYF. The CDR3 nucleotides are TGTGCCAGCAGCCCAGCGGAGCAAGAGACCCAGTACTTC. Looking up the rest from reference TRBV5-4 and TRBJ2-5 gives the full variable domain: ETGVTQSPTHLIKTRGQQVTLRCSSQSGHNTVSWYQQALGQGPQFIFQYYREEENGRGNFPPRFSGLQFPNYSSELNVNALELDDSALYLCASSPAEQETQYFGPGTRLLVL.

The chain combines TRBV7-8 with TRBJ2-1, with a weak D call TRBD2 (6 bases). Trimming left V 8 bases short and J 8 bases short, with 19 bases between. The CDR3 has 14 amino acids. CDR1 is SGHVS, CDR2 FQNEAQ, per germline. This chain's CDR3 is CASLIRGLEDEQFF. The CDR3 DNA reads as TGTGCCAGCTTGATCCGGGGGTTGGAGGATGAGCAGTTCTTC.

V gene TRBV5-1 combines with J gene TRBJ1-6; D ambiguous. Trimming removed 5 bases at V and 0 bases at J, with 12 bases between. CDR3 size: 16 residues. The V gene's germline CDR1 is SGHRS and CDR2 YFSETQ. CDR3 bases: TGCGCCAGCAGGCCTGCAGCGAGCTCCTATAATTCACCCCTCCACTTT. Protein: CASRPAASSYNSPLHF.

CDR3 residues: CASSISSTGKDTQYF. In DNA, the CDR3 is TGTGCCAGTAGTATATCTTCGACAGGGAAGGATACGCAGTATTTT. The chain couples TRBV19 to TRBJ2-3; 7 bases line up with TRBD1. The CDR3 is made up of 15 amino acids. Trimming cost V 2 bases and J 6 bases; bases outside gene matches: 8. Germline V gene lookup returns CDR1 LNHDA and CDR2 SQIVND (reference sequence).

In this sample, this clone turned up once. The V call is TRBV19, the J call TRBJ1-4; D not resolved. Looked up from germline, CDR1 is LNHDA and CDR2 is SQIVND (reference sequence). This CDR3 has 12 residues. The germline V and J ends were trimmed by 8 bases and 4 bases, with 8 bases remaining between them. CDR3 loop: CASGHLNEKLFF. For the CDR3, the DNA is TGTGCCAGTGGGCACCTTAATGAAAAACTGTTTTTT.

This chain connects TRBV6-1 to TRBJ2-7, with D tentatively TRBD2 (6 bases). V was clipped by 3 bases and J by 4 bases, with 7 bases between them. CDR1 is MNHNS and CDR2 is SASEGT in the germline V gene. This CDR3 has 12 amino acids. The CDR3 reads CASSEEGYEQYF. In DNA, the CDR3 is TGTGCCAGCAGTGAGGAGGGGTACGAGCAGTACTTC.